This T cell receptor beta chain originates from a study of T cell responses to AZD1222 COVID-19 vaccine. Overall study findings and caveats: There were mostly white British donors and more females than males, and clonal diversity was possibly underestimated.

For this clone: Its cognate antigen is unknown.

It was second doses at about 4 or about 12 weeks that were pooled. Germline loops: CDR1 SQVTM, CDR2 ANQGSEA. V lost 0 bases, J lost 5 bases, and 10 bases lay in between. The CDR3 length is 13 residues. The data were produced by immunoSEQ multiplex PCR, yet TCRdb's version contains in-frame clones alone and is incomplete. The sample carries under 150,000 clones, roughly 92% recorded once. This chain joins TRBV29-1 and TRBJ1-2; D unclear. This sequence was found in an adult who received the AZD1222 COVID-19 vaccine. The sequenced sample was peripheral blood, obtained 28 days after the second AZD1222 dose. The CDR3 loop reads CSVEEPTEYGYTF. The CDR3 DNA reads TGCAGCGTTGAAGAGCCCACAGAGTATGGCTACACCTTC.